The clone carrying this T cell receptor beta chain showed up just once. The data were obtained in a study of blood T cell repertoires in COVID-19. Looking at the study overall: T cells, B-cell-depleted T cells, or PBMCs supplied cDNA or gDNA.

Germline V gene sequence: CDR1 MGHDK, CDR2 SYGVNS. The CDR3 is made up of 14 amino acids. With V trimmed by 1 base and J by 10 bases, 5 bases remained unmatched. The method was immunoSEQ multiplex PCR; TCRdb's version includes in-frame clones alone and lacks a portion of them. This table holds about 240,000 clones, approximately 83% found once. Material: peripheral blood. This TCR came from a young woman who had recovered from COVID-19. The genes are TRBV25-1 and TRBJ1-1, with 11 bases aligning to TRBD1. CDR3 sequence (DNA): TGTGCCAGCAGTGAATCGGGGGGGACAGGGGGAGCTTTCTTT. Translated: CASSESGGTGGAFF.